This TCR beta chain originates from a study of Ad26.COV2.S vaccination and SARS-CoV-2 variants. Study-level information: Recipients of Ad26.COV2.S got it intramuscularly, once or twice 56 days apart.

Trimming left V 3 bases short and J 0 bases short, with 16 bases between. Germline V CDR1 and CDR2: SGHDT, YYEEEE. This CDR3 has 17 amino acids. The sample's treatment: roughly 19 received Ad26.COV2.S at low or high dose, single or two shots; 5 received placebo; per-sample allocation not given. On day 63 after the first injection, vaccine and placebo recipients gave samples. Boston supplied an adult donor aged 18-55 years. Expressing Wuhan-strain SARS-CoV-2 spike, an Ad26 vector served as the vaccine. Assay: immunoSEQ multiplex PCR; the TCRdb copy retains only in-frame clones and omits some. The sample shows about 390,000 clones, 75% to 90% of them seen only once.

Material: peripheral blood, obtained in a trial of Ad26.COV2.S vaccine versus placebo. This chain uses TRBV5-6 with TRBJ2-1, with a tentative D call TRBD2 (5 bases). The TCR sequence derives from a person aged 18-65 years who received the Ad26.COV2.S COVID-19 vaccine or a placebo. CDR3 region: CASSWEKGASSYNEQFF. CDR3 sequence (DNA): TGTGCCAGCAGCTGGGAGAAGGGTGCAAGCTCCTACAATGAGCAGTTCTTC.